This T cell receptor (beta chain) was captured in a study of blood T cells in healthy people across ages. General study findings and limits: Per million T cells, TCR beta diversity dropped roughly linearly as age increased.

Primers used in a second PCR of roughly 6 to 11 cycles were a sample-barcoded 5' primer and a J-beta primer mix. Researchers report that each sample yielded at least 3 million CDR3-containing paired-end reads. Via MiXCR, TCRdb re-called the 5' RACE reads, giving one row per CDR3 protein. The profile shows approximately 600,000 distinct CDR3 sequences, roughly 50% of them singletons. The germline gives CDR1 MNHEY, CDR2 SVGEGT. The CDR3 consists of 14 residues. V trimming: 10 bases; J trimming: 0 bases; junction bases outside the gene matches: 8. About this clonotype: Its antigen is undetermined.

Sequencing input: blood. V gene TRBV6-2 or TRBV6-3 combines with J gene TRBJ1-2; 7 bases align to TRBD1. The receptor was derived from a man aged 55 to 69 in good health. The CDR3 protein is CATLGTATNYGYTF. The CDR3 nucleotides read TGTGCCACCTTGGGGACAGCGACTAACTATGGCTACACCTTC.